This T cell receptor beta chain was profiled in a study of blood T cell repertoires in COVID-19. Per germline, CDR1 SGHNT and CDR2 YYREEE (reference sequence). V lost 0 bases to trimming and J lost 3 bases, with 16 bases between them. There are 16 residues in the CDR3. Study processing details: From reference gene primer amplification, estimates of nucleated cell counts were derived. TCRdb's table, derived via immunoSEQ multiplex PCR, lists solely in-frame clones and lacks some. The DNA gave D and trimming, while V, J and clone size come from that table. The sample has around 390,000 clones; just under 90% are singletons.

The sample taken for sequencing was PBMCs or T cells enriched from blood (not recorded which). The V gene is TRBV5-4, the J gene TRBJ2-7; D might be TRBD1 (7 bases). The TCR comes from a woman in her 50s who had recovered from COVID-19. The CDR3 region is CASSLAAAGGSYEQYF. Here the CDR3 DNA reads TGTGCCAGCAGCTTGGCAGCGGCAGGGGGGAGCTACGAGCAGTACTTC.